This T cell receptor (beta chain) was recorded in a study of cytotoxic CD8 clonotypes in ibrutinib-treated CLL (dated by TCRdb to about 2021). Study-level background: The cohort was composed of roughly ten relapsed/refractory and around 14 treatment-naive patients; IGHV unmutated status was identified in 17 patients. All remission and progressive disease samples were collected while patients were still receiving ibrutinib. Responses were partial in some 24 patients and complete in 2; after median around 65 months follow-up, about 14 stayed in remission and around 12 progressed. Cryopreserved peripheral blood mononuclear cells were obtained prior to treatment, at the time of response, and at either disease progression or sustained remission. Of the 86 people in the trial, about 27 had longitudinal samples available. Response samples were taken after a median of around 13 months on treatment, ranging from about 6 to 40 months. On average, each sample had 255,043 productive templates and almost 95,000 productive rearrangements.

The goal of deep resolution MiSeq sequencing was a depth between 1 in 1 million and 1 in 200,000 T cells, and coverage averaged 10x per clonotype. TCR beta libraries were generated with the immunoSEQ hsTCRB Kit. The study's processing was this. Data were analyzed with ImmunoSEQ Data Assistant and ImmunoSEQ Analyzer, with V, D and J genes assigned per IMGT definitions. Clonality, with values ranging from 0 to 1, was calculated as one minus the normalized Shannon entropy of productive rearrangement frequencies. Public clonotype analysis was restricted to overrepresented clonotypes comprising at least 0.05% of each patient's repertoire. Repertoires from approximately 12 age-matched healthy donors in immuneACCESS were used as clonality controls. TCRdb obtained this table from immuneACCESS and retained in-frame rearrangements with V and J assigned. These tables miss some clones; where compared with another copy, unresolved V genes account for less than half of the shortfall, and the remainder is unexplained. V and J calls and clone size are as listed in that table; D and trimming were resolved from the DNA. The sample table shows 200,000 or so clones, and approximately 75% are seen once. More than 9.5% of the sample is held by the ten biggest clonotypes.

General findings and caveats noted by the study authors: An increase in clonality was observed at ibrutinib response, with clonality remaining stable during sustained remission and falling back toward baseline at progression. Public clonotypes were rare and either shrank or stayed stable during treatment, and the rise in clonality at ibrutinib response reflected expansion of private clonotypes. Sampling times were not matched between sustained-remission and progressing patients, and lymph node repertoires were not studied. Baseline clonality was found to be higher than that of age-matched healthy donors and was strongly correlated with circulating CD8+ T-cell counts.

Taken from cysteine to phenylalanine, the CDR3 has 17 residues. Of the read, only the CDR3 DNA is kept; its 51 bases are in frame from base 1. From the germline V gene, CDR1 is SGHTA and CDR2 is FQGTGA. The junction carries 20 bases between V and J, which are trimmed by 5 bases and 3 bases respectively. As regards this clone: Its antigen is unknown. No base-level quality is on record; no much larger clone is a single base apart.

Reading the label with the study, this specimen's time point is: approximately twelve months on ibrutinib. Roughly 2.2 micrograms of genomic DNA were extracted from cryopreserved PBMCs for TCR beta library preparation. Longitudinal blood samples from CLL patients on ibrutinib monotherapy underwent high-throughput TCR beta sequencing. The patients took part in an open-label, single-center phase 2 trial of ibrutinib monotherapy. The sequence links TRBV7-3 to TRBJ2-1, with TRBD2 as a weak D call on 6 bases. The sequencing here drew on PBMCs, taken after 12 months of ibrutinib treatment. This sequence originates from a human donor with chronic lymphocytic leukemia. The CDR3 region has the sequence CASSPMTRDLNYNEQFF. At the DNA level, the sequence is TGTGCCAGCAGCCCAATGACCCGGGACTTGAACTACAATGAGCAGTTCTTC.